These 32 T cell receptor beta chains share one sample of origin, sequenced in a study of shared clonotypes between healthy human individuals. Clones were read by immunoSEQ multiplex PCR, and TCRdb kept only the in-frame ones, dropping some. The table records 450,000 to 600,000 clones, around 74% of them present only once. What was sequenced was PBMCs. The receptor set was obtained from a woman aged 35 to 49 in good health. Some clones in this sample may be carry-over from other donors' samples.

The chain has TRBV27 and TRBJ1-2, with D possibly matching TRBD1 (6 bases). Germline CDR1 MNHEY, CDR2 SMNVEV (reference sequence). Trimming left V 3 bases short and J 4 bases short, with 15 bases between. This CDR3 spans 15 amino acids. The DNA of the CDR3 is TGTGCCAGCAGTTTTTCCCAGGGGTTGGGCTATGGCTACACCTTC. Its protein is CASSFSQGLGYGYTF.

The CDR3 region is CASSLEPNTEAFF. CDR3 coding DNA: TGCGCCAGCAGCTTGGAGCCCAACACTGAAGCTTTCTTT. The rearrangement links TRBV5-1 to TRBJ1-1; D is uncertain. Germline V gives CDR1 SGHRS, CDR2 YFSETQ. Trimming pared 0 bases from V and 2 bases from J, leaving 5 bases between. The CDR3 runs to 13 residues. The variable domain in full, completed from reference TRBV5-1 and TRBJ1-1, reads KAGVTQTPRYLIKTRGQQVTLSCSPISGHRSVSWYQQTPGQGLQFLFEYFSETQRNKGNFPGRFSGRQFSNSRSEMNVSTLELGDSALYLCASSLEPNTEAFFGQGTRLTVV.

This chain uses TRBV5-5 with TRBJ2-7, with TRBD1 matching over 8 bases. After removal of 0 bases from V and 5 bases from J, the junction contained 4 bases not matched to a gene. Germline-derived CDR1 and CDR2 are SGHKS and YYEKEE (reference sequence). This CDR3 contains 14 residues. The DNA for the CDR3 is TGTGCCAGCAGCTTGGTAGGACAGGGCCACGAGCAGTACTTC. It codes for CASSLVGQGHEQYF.

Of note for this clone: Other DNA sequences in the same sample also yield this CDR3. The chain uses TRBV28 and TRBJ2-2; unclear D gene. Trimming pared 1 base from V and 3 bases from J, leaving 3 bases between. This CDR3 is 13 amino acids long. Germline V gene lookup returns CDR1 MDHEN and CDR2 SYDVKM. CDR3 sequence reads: CASSLLYTGELFF. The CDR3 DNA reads TGTGCCAGCAGTTTATTATACACCGGGGAGCTGTTTTTT.

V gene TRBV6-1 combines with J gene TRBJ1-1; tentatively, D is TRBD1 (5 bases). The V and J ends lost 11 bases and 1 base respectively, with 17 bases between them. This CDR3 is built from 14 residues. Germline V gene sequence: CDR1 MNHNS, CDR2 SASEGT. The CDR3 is CALSKGRWNTEAFF. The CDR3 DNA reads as TGTGCCCTCAGTAAGGGGCGGTGGAACACTGAAGCTTTCTTT.

CDR3 protein: CASSIFGIRNQPQHF. In DNA, the CDR3 is TGTGCCAGCAGTATCTTTGGCATCCGCAATCAGCCCCAGCATTTT. The chain combines TRBV28 with TRBJ1-5; the D is unclear. CDR3 length equals 15 residues. Trimming cost V 5 bases and J 2 bases, with 13 bases left between them. Germline lookup yields CDR1 MDHEN and CDR2 SYDVKM.

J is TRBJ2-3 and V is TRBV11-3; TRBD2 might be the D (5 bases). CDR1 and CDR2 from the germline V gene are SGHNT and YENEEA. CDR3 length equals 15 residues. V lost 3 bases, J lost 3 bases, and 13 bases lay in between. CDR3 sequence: CASSFRHGMTDTQYF. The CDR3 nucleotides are TGTGCCAGCAGCTTCAGACACGGGATGACAGATACGCAGTATTTT.

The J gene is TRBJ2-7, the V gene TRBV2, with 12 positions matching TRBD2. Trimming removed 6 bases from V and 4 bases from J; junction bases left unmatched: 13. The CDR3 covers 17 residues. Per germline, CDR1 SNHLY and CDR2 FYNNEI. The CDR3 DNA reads TGTGCCAGCAGGGAGAGACTAGCGGGAGATTTGAGGTACGAGCAGTACTTC. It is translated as CASRERLAGDLRYEQYF.

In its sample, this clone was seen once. CDR3 loop: CASSYQTRGLEYF. The DNA for the CDR3 is TGTGCCAGCAGTTACCAAACCCGGGGTCTGGAGTACTTC. The chain is built from TRBV27 and TRBJ2-7; maybe TRBD2 (5 bases). Looked up from germline, CDR1 is MNHEY and CDR2 is SMNVEV (reference sequence). V was shortened by 4 bases and J by 11 bases, with 18 bases between the two germline ends. The length of the CDR3 is 13 residues.

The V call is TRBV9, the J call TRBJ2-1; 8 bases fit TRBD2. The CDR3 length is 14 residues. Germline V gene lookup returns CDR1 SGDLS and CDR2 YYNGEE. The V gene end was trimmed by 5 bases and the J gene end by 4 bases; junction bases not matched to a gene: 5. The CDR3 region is CASSTGGGYNEQFF. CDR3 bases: TGTGCCAGCAGTACGGGAGGGGGGTACAATGAGCAGTTCTTC.

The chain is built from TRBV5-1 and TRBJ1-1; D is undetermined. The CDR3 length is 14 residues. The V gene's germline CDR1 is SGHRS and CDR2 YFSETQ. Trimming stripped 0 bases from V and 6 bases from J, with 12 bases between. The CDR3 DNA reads TGCGCCAGCAGCTTGGCATCGGGGTCTGCTGAAGCTTTCTTT. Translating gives CASSLASGSAEAFF.

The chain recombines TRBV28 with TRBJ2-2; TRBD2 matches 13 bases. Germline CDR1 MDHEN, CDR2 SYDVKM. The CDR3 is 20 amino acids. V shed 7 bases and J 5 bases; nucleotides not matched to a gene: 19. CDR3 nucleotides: TGTGCCAGCACCCACGGGGGGCGCAAACCGGGACTAGCGGGAACCGGGGAGCTGTTTTTT. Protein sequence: CASTHGGRKPGLAGTGELFF. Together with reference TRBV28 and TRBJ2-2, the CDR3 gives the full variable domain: DVKVTQSSRYLVKRTGEKVFLECVQDMDHENMFWYRQDPGLGLRLIYFSYDVKMKEKGDIPEGYSVSREKKERFSLILESASTNQTSMYLCASTHGGRKPGLAGTGELFFGEGSRLTVL.

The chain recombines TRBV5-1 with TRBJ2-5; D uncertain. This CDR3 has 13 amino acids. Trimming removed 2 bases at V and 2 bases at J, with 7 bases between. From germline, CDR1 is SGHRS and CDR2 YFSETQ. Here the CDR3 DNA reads TGCGCCAGCAGCTTCCAGGAACAAGAGACCCAGTACTTC. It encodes CASSFQEQETQYF.

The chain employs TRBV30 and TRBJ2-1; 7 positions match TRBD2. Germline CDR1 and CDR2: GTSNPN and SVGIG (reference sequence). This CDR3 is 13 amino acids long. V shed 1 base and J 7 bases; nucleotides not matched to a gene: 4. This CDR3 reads CAWSAGGVNEQFF. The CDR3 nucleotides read TGTGCCTGGAGTGCGGGAGGAGTAAATGAGCAGTTCTTC.

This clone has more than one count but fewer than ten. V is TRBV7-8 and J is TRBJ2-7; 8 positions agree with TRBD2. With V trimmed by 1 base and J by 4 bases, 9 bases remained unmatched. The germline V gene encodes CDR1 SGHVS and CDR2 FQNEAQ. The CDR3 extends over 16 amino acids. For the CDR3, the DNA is TGTGCCAGCAGCTTAGAGGCGGGAGGCCCAACTTACGAGCAGTACTTC. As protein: CASSLEAGGPTYEQYF.

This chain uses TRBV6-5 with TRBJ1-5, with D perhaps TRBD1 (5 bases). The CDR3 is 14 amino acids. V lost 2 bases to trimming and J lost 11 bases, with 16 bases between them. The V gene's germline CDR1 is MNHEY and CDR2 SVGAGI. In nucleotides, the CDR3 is TGTGCCAGCAGTTACGACGGACGGCAAGGGGCCCAGCATTTT. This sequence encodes CASSYDGRQGAQHF.

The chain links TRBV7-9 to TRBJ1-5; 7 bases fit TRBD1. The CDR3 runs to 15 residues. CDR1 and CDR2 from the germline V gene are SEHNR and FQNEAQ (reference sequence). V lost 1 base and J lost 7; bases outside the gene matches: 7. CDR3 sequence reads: CASSLEGTAGQPQHF. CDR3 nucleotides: TGTGCCAGCAGCTTAGAGGGGACAGCGGGGCAGCCCCAGCATTTT.

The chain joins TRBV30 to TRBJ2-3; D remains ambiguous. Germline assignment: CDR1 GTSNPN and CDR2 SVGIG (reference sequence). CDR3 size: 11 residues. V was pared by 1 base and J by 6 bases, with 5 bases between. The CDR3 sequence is CAWSGRDTQYF. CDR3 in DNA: TGTGCCTGGAGTGGCAGGGATACGCAGTATTTT.

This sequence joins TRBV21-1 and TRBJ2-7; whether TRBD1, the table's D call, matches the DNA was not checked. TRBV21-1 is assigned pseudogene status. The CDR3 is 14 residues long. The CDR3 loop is CASRTDRSTYEQYF. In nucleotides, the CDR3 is TGTGCCAGCAGGACCGACAGGAGTACCTACGAGCAGTACTTC.

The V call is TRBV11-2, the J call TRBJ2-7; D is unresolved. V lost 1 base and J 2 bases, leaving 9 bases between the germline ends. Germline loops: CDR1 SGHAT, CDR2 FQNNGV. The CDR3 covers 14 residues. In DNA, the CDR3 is TGTGCCAGCAGCTTAGCTCACCTTCCCTACGAGCAGTACTTC. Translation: CASSLAHLPYEQYF.

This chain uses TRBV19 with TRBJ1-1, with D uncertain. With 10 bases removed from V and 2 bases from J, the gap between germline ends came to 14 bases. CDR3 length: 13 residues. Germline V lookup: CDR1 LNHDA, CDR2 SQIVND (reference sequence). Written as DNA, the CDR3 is TGTGCCACACCTAACAGCCAAAACACTGAAGCTTTCTTT. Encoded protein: CATPNSQNTEAFF.

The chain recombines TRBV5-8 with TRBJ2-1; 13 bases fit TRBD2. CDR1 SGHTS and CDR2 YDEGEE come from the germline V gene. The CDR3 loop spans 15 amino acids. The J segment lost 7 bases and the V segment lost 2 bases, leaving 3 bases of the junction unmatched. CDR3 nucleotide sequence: TGTGCCAGCAGCTTAGGGACTAGCGGGAAGAATGAGCAGTTCTTC. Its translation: CASSLGTSGKNEQFF. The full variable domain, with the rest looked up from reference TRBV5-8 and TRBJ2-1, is EAGVTQSPTHLIKTRGQQATLRCSPISGHTSVYWYQQALGLGLQFLLWYDEGEERNRGNFPPRFSGRQFPNYSSELNVNALELEDSALYLCASSLGTSGKNEQFFGPGTRLTVL.

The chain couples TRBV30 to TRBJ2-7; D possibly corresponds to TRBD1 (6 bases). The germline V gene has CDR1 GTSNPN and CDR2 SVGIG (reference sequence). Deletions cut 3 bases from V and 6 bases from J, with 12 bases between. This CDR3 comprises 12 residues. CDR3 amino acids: CAWRSLGAEQYF. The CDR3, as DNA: TGTGCCTGGAGATCACTGGGGGCCGAGCAGTACTTC.

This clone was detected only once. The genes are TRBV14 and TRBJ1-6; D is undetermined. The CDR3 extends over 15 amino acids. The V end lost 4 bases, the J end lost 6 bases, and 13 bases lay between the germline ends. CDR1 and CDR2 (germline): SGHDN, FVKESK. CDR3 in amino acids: CASSRRWSGNSPLHF. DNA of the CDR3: TGTGCCAGCAGCCGCCGATGGTCGGGTAATTCACCCCTCCACTTT.

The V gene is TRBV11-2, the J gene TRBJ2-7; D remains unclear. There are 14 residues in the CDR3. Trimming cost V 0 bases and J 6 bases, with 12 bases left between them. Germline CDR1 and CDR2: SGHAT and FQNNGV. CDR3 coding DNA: TGTGCCAGCAGCTTAGAGCGTTTGGCTGGCGAGCAGTACTTC. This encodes CASSLERLAGEQYF.

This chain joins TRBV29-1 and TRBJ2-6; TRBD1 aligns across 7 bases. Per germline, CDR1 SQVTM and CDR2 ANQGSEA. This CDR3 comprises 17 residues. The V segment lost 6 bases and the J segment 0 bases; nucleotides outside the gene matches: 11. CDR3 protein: CSVSADRDSSGANVLTF. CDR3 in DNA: TGCAGCGTCTCAGCTGACCGGGACAGCTCTGGGGCCAACGTCCTGACTTTC.

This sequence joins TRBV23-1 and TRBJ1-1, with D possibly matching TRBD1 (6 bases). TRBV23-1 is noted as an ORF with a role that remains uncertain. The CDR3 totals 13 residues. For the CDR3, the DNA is TGCGGCACCTGTACTGGGGGGCCGGCTGAAGCTTTCTTT. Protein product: CGTCTGGPAEAFF.

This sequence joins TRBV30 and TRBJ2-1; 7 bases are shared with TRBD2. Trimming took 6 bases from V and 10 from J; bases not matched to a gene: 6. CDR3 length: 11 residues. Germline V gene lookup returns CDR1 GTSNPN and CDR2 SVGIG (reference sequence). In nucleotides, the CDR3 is TGTGCCTGCTCCCCGCGGGGGGAGCAGTTCTTC. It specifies CACSPRGEQFF. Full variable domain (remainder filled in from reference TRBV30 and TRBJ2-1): SQTIHQWPATLVQPVGSPLSLECTVEGTSNPNLYWYRQAAGRGLQLLFYSVGIGQISSEVPQNLSASRPQDRQFILSSKKLLLSDSGFYLCACSPRGEQFFGPGTRLTVL.

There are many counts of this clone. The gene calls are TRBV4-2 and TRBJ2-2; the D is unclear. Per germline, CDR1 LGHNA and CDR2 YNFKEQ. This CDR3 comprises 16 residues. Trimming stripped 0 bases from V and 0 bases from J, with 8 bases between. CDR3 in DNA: TGTGCCAGCAGCCAAGATACGACCGCGAACACCGGGGAGCTGTTTTTT. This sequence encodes CASSQDTTANTGELFF.

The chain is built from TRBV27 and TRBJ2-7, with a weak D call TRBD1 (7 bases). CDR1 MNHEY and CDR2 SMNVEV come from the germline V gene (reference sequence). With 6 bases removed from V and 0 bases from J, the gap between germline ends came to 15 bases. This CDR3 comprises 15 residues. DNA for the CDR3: TGTGCCAGCAGAGATGCGGGACAGTACTCCTACGAGCAGTACTTC. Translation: CASRDAGQYSYEQYF.

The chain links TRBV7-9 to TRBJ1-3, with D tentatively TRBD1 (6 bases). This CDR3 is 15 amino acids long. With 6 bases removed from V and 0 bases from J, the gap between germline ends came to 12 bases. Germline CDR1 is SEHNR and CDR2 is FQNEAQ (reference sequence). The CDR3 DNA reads TGTGCCAGCAGGGCCACAGGGAGCTCTGGAAACACCATATATTTT. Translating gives CASRATGSSGNTIYF.

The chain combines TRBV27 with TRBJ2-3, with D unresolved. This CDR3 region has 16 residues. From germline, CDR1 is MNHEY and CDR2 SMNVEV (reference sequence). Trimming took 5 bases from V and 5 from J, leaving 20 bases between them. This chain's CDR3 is CASSPSYPPSEDTQYF. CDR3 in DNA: TGTGCCAGCAGTCCCAGTTACCCTCCGTCAGAAGATACGCAGTATTTT.